A single sample is the source of the 26 T cell receptor beta chains below, sequenced in a study of molecular identifiers for immune sequencing clone quantification. Using its own MiXCR run on the PCR reads, TCRdb lists one record per CDR3 protein. The sample lists 100,000 or so distinct CDR3 sequences, under 40% occurring once. The specimen was naive CD8+ T cells from blood, with Jurkat cell RNA spiked in. Subset specified: FACS-sorted CD8+CD4-CCR7+CD45RA+ naive T cells. These receptors were obtained from a human donor in good health. Some libraries in this study had Jurkat cell RNA spiked in.

This clonotype was seen many times. The chain carries TRBV6-1 and TRBJ1-5; 9 bases are shared with TRBD1. The CDR3 sequence is 13 residues long. Germline CDR1 MNHNS, CDR2 SASEGT. Trimming cost V 6 bases and J 7 bases; bases outside gene matches: 4. In DNA, the CDR3 is TGTGCCAGCAGACCGGGACAGGGACAGCCCCAGCATTTT. Its translation: CASRPGQGQPQHF.

The chain is built from TRBV29-1 and TRBJ2-3; the D is unclear. CDR1 and CDR2 from the germline V gene are SQVTM and ANQGSEA. Trimming stripped 1 base from V and 2 bases from J, with 19 bases between. CDR3 length: 17 residues. CDR3 DNA: TGCAGCGTTGAAGCGTGGGCCTCCCTCGACGCCACAGATACGCAGTATTTT. Amino acids: CSVEAWASLDATDTQYF.

The chain recombines TRBV13 with TRBJ2-1; 11 positions match TRBD1. Germline values: CDR1 PRHDT, CDR2 FYEKMQ (reference sequence). V dropped 4 bases and J dropped 5; count of bases not matched to a gene: 7. This CDR3 has 16 amino acids. CDR3 in DNA: TGTGCCAGCAGCTCAAACCGGGACAGGGGGAACAATGAGCAGTTCTTC. This gives the protein CASSSNRDRGNNEQFF.

This chain uses TRBV19 with TRBJ2-4; tentative D call: TRBD1 (6 bases). V was shortened by 1 base and J by 8 bases, with 12 bases between the two germline ends. The CDR3 has 14 residues. In germline, CDR1 is LNHDA, CDR2 SQIVND (reference sequence). The CDR3 protein is CASSIALGGYIQYF. CDR3 sequence (DNA): TGTGCCAGTAGTATAGCCTTAGGGGGTTACATTCAGTACTTC.

This sequence joins TRBV25-1 and TRBJ2-3; weak D call: TRBD1 (6 bases). This CDR3 has 16 residues. V shed 3 bases and J shed 0 bases, with 13 bases lying between them. CDR1 is MGHDK and CDR2 is SYGVNS in the germline V gene. CDR3 loop: CASSDRVGASTDTQYF. Here the CDR3 DNA reads TGTGCCAGCAGTGATCGGGTGGGGGCTAGCACAGATACGCAGTATTTT.

This clonotype was detected only a few times. This sequence joins TRBV28 and TRBJ2-5, with D possibly being TRBD1 (6 bases). Trimming removed 4 bases from V and 4 bases from J, with 16 bases in between. This CDR3 comprises 15 residues. CDR1 and CDR2 (germline): MDHEN, SYDVKM. CDR3 DNA sequence: TGTGCCAGCAGTTCCATCCACAGGGACGGAGAGACCCAGTACTTC. It translates to CASSSIHRDGETQYF.

This clonotype has ten or more counts. This rearrangement joins TRBV28 to TRBJ1-1; maybe TRBD1 (5 bases). The CDR3 loop spans 12 amino acids. The V end lost 3 bases, the J end lost 5 bases, and 7 bases lay between the germline ends. The V gene's germline CDR1 is MDHEN and CDR2 SYDVKM. In nucleotides, the CDR3 is TGTGCCAGCAGTTTTGGGGGGACTGAAGCTTTCTTT. This encodes CASSFGGTEAFF. The full variable domain, completed using reference TRBV28 and TRBJ1-1, is DVKVTQSSRYLVKRTGEKVFLECVQDMDHENMFWYRQDPGLGLRLIYFSYDVKMKEKGDIPEGYSVSREKKERFSLILESASTNQTSMYLCASSFGGTEAFFGQGTRLTVV.

The rearrangement joins TRBV20-1 to TRBJ1-2, with 7 bases aligning to TRBD1. Germline trimming cut 3 bases from V and 4 bases from J; bases unmatched to any gene: 11. The CDR3 totals 15 residues. CDR1 is DFQATT, CDR2 SNEGSKA, per germline (reference sequence). The CDR3 spells CSARDRQGSGYGYTF. The CDR3 DNA follows: TGCAGTGCTAGGGACCGACAGGGATCGGGCTATGGCTACACCTTC.

This clonotype was counted at least ten times. V is TRBV7-8 and J is TRBJ1-4, with D unclear. Trimming took 4 bases from V and 10 from J, leaving 10 bases between them. The CDR3 has 12 residues. CDR1 and CDR2 (germline): SGHVS, FQNEAQ. CDR3 residues: CASSSPGGKLFF. CDR3 sequence (DNA): TGTGCCAGCAGCTCCCCAGGCGGAAAACTGTTTTTT.

About this clonotype: At one of its ends the junction is not consistent with the germline gene, which may arise from a read error. The chain links TRBV7-8 to TRBJ2-4; the D gene is possibly TRBD2 (5 bases). Germline V gene sequence: CDR1 SGHVS, CDR2 FQNEAQ. CDR3 length: 14 amino acids. The CDR3 coding sequence is TGTGCCAGCAGCTTAAATCTAGCCAAAAACTTTCAGTACTTC. Its protein product is CASSLNLAKNFQYF.

This clonotype was found many times. V is TRBV28 and J is TRBJ2-7; no definite D call. This CDR3 has 10 amino acids. V was shortened by 5 bases and J by 3 bases, with 2 bases between the two germline ends. The V gene's germline CDR1 is MDHEN and CDR2 SYDVKM. The CDR3 DNA is TGTGCCAGCAGTCGCTACGAGCAGTACTTC. This gives the protein CASSRYEQYF.

The chain joins TRBV28 to TRBJ1-1; D remains ambiguous. The germline V gene has CDR1 MDHEN and CDR2 SYDVKM. V was clipped by 6 bases and J by 1 base, with 12 bases between them. This CDR3 has 14 residues. The CDR3 sequence is CASRGLPRNTEAFF. CDR3 DNA: TGTGCCAGCAGGGGCCTCCCGCGGAACACTGAAGCTTTCTTT.

The chain links TRBV20-1 to TRBJ2-5; TRBD2 matches 8 bases. The CDR3 has 14 residues. The germline gives CDR1 DFQATT, CDR2 SNEGSKA (reference sequence). The V and J ends lost 6 bases and 5 bases, in that order; junction bases with no gene match: 11. CDR3 in DNA: TGCAGTGCAGAGGCGGTAGCGGGAATGGAGACCCAGTACTTC. Translating gives CSAEAVAGMETQYF.

This clonotype was counted a few times. The chain joins TRBV2 to TRBJ2-5, with TRBD1 matching 8 bases. Trimming cost V 2 bases and J 5 bases; bases outside gene matches: 10. Germline CDR1 is SNHLY and CDR2 is FYNNEI. The CDR3 is 16 amino acids. The chain's CDR3 is CASSESTDRAEETQYF. CDR3 nucleotide sequence: TGTGCCAGCAGTGAATCCACGGACAGGGCAGAGGAGACCCAGTACTTC.

This clonotype was observed at least ten times. V usage is TRBV29-1 and J usage is TRBJ2-5; 12 bases map to TRBD2. Trimming at V came to 5 bases and at J to 0 bases, leaving 7 bases not matched to a gene. The CDR3 spans 16 residues. Germline assignment: CDR1 SQVTM and CDR2 ANQGSEA. In DNA form, the CDR3 reads TGCAGCGTTATCCCAGGACTAGCGGGGTACCAAGAGACCCAGTACTTC. It encodes CSVIPGLAGYQETQYF.

This clonotype has more than one count but fewer than ten. The chain links TRBV7-6 to TRBJ2-5, with D possibly matching TRBD2 (5 bases). Trimming removed 1 base from V and 7 bases from J, with 19 bases in between. Germline lookup yields CDR1 SGHVS and CDR2 FNYEAQ. The CDR3 spans 16 residues. CDR3 coding DNA: TGTGCCAGCAGCTTAGAGGTTCGGGGTTTCGGCGGGACCCAGTACTTC. It is translated as CASSLEVRGFGGTQYF.

J is TRBJ2-3 and V is TRBV29-1, with D perhaps matching TRBD2 (6 bases). The germline gives CDR1 SQVTM, CDR2 ANQGSEA. The CDR3 length is 14 residues. V was trimmed by 7 bases and J by 0 bases, leaving 14 bases between them. CDR3 sequence (DNA): TGCAGCGCCCGACTAGTGGCTAGCACAGATACGCAGTATTTT. Translated: CSARLVASTDTQYF.

In the case of this clonotype: This may be a read error, as it is one base from a much larger clone. The V call is TRBV28, the J call TRBJ1-1; possible D gene TRBD1, 5 bases. CDR3 length: 14 amino acids. Looked up from germline, CDR1 is MDHEN and CDR2 is SYDVKM. Deletions cut 5 bases from V and 4 bases from J, with 14 bases between. The CDR3 sequence is CASSTKGLGTEAFF. The CDR3 bases are TGTGCCAGCAGTACCAAGGGGCTGGGCACTGAAGCTTTCTTT.

Worth noting for this clonotype: This sequence may be a read error, since a much larger clone differs from it by one base. This chain joins TRBV7-9 and TRBJ2-3, with TRBD2 identical over 7 bases. CDR3 length equals 15 residues. Per germline, CDR1 SEHNR and CDR2 FQNEAQ (reference sequence). CDR3 bases: TGTGCCAGCGGCTTTTTAGCGGGTCTCGCAGATACGCAGTATTTT. Translated: CASGFLAGLADTQYF. The entire variable domain, with the rest obtained from reference TRBV7-9 and TRBJ2-3, is as follows: DTGVSQNPRHKITKRGQNVTFRCDPISEHNRLYWYRQTLGQGPEFLTYFQNEAQLEKSRLLSDRFSAERPKGSFSTLEIQRTEQGDSAMYLCASGFLAGLADTQYFGPGTRLTVL.

This clonotype was seen only a few times. V usage is TRBV4-2 and J usage is TRBJ2-7; 11 bases fit TRBD1. The ends lost 1 base at V and 2 bases at J; junction bases unmatched: 1. The germline gives CDR1 LGHNA, CDR2 YNFKEQ. The CDR3 loop spans 15 amino acids. This CDR3 reads CASSQGGQGAYEQYF. CDR3 in DNA: TGTGCCAGCAGCCAAGGGGGACAGGGGGCCTACGAGCAGTACTTC.

CDR3 in amino acids: CASSGTSGTGELFF. The CDR3 bases are TGTGCCAGCAGCGGGACTAGCGGGACCGGGGAGCTGTTTTTT. The chain has TRBV9 and TRBJ2-2; 11 bases are a match to TRBD2. The CDR3 has 14 residues. The V gene's germline CDR1 is SGDLS and CDR2 YYNGEE. Losses at the gene ends were 3 bases for V and 5 bases for J; bases not matched to a gene: 0. Filled out from reference TRBV9 and TRBJ2-2, the complete variable domain reads DSGVTQTPKHLITATGQRVTLRCSPRSGDLSVYWYQQSLDQGLQFLIQYYNGEERAKGNILERFSAQQFPDLHSELNLSSLELGDSALYFCASSGTSGTGELFFGEGSRLTVL.

A remark on this clonotype: One junction end does not reproduce the germline sequence, and a read error may be involved. The chain recombines TRBV28 with TRBJ1-1, with no clear D. This CDR3 spans 14 amino acids. Germline lookup yields CDR1 MDHEN and CDR2 SYDVKM. This CDR3 is CASSVWTANTEAFF. The CDR3 coding sequence is TGTGCCAGCAGTGTATGGACCGCGAACACTGAAGCTTTCTTT.

In regard to this clonotype: Given a much more abundant clone one base away, this may be a read error. J is TRBJ2-3 and V is TRBV28; D possibly corresponds to TRBD2 (7 bases). The CDR3 consists of 15 residues. Germline CDR1 is MDHEN and CDR2 is SYDVKM. The CDR3 nucleotides read TGTGTCAGCAGTTTAGGGGGGGCAGGGGCAGATACGCAGTATTTT. It codes for CVSSLGGAGADTQYF.

CDR3: CASSVTGNRPQHF. In nucleotides, the CDR3 is TGTGCCAGCAGTGTTACGGGTAACCGGCCCCAGCATTTT. The V gene is TRBV2, the J gene TRBJ1-5, with D unclear. This CDR3 contains 13 residues. Between the trimmed V and J ends, which lost 4 bases and 9 bases, there was a span of 13 bases. In germline, CDR1 is SNHLY, CDR2 FYNNEI. Using reference TRBV2 and TRBJ1-5 for the parts outside the CDR3, the full variable domain is EPEVTQTPSHQVTQMGQEVILRCVPISNHLYFYWYRQILGQKVEFLVSFYNNEISEKSEIFDDQFSVERPDGSNFTLKIRSTKLEDSAMYFCASSVTGNRPQHFGDGTRLSIL.

Regarding this clonotype: This clone may be a read error of a much larger clone one base away. The V call is TRBV7-9, the J call TRBJ1-5; D unresolved. This CDR3 has 14 amino acids. The germline V gene has CDR1 SEHNR and CDR2 FQNEAQ (reference sequence). DNA for the CDR3: TGTGCCAGCTGCTTAGGTGGGGTCAATCAGCCCCAGCATTTT. Protein: CASCLGGVNQPQHF.

A few counts support this clonotype. The chain joins TRBV4-2 to TRBJ2-1; D gene unclear. The DNA end lines up better with TRBJ2-7; the J call may be wrong. Germline lookup yields CDR1 LGHNA and CDR2 YNFKEQ. The length of the CDR3 is 12 residues. The CDR3 nucleotides read TGTGCCAGCAGCCCGAGTTACAATGAGCAGTACTTC. This gives the protein CASSPSYNEQYF.